This TCR beta chain originates from a study of cytomegalovirus exposure and HLA in healthy donors. From germline, CDR1 is MGHRA and CDR2 YSYEKL. V was pared by 4 bases and J by 6 bases, with 19 bases between. The CDR3 spans 16 residues. General study points: Several of the most significant clusters appeared linked to common viral pathogens, based on a later analysis.

Primers for the PCR totalled 60 Vbeta and 13 Jbeta. Some clones are missing from TCRdb's copy, which holds only in-frame ones; the method was immunoSEQ multiplex PCR. The table lists roughly 60,000 clones. About this clone itself: Its specificity is unknown.

V gene TRBV4-1 combines with J gene TRBJ1-5, with a tentative D call TRBD1 (5 bases). This clonotype was sampled from a woman under 30 in good health and CMV-seronegative. Sequencing used PBMCs. The CDR3 sequence: CASSPQGMGSGQPQHF. DNA for the CDR3: TGCGCCAGCAGCCCTCAGGGAATGGGTTCCGGTCAGCCCCAGCATTTT.